The rows below give T cell receptor beta chains drawn from one sample of a study of shared clonotypes between healthy human individuals. The assay was immunoSEQ multiplex PCR, and TCRdb's table has in-frame clones only and misses some. The sample yields some 360,000 clones, less than 75% seen once. Material: memory CD4+ T cells sorted from blood. Receptors were obtained from a man aged 30-40 years in good health. CDR3s include the opening cysteine and the closing phenylalanine or tryptophan.

J | V | CDR3
TRBJ1-1 | TRBV29-1 | CSVARDGNTEAFF
TRBJ2-7 | TRBV28 | CASSFQGAGSYEQYF
TRBJ2-7 | TRBV18 | CASSRTGTGGYEQYF
TRBJ1-6 | TRBV5-1 | CASSLVTAHNSPLHF
TRBJ2-7 | TRBV6-5 | CASSPRPGEQYF
TRBJ2-3 | TRBV2 | CASSDSVDTQYF
TRBJ2-3 | TRBV2 | CASSDSRGIGGDTQYF
TRBJ2-2 | TRBV19 | CASTSRGKSNTGELFF
TRBJ2-1 | TRBV11-2 | CASSTLQRLSYNEQFF
TRBJ2-1 | TRBV7-8 | CASSLAINPNNEQFF
TRBJ2-6 | TRBV7-3 | CASSLQGSSGANVLTF
TRBJ2-7 | TRBV7-9 | CASSLLGGYEQYF
TRBJ2-7 | TRBV7-6 | CASTFVAGGYEQYF
TRBJ2-7 | TRBV14 | CASSQFGTGSYEQYF
TRBJ2-5 | TRBV5-1 | CASSLGSGETQYF
TRBJ2-1 | TRBV5-1 | CASSLGVAGNYNEQFF
TRBJ2-3 | TRBV11-2 | CASSSGTTAFYTQYF
TRBJ2-7 | TRBV5-5 | CASSLGGTSGRAGYEQYF
TRBJ2-2 | TRBV7-9 | CASSTNTGELFF
TRBJ2-1 | TRBV18 | CASSQLLKTGTINNEQFF
TRBJ2-6 | TRBV30 | CASKFSGANVLTF
TRBJ2-7 | TRBV14 | CASSQTGGVGYYEQYF
TRBJ1-4 | TRBV5-1 | CASSLQGANEKLFF
TRBJ2-1 | TRBV5-4 | CASRSGLERSHEQFF